The 27 T cell receptor beta chains below all came from one sample that was sequenced in a study of T cell changes during pregnancy in multiple sclerosis. Clones were sequenced by immunoSEQ multiplex PCR, and TCRdb holds only the in-frame ones, with some missing. The table includes more than 55,000 clones, 75% to 90% detected once. Material: peripheral blood, obtained after pregnancy. These receptors were collected from a female donor with multiple sclerosis, enrolled in a pregnancy study.

The chain combines TRBV18 with TRBJ1-2, with 12 bases matching TRBD1. After removal of 3 bases from V and 7 bases from J, the junction contained 6 bases not matched to a gene. The length of the CDR3 is 15 residues. Germline values: CDR1 KGHSH, CDR2 LQKENI. CDR3 nucleotide sequence: TGTGCCAGCTCACCGGCGGGACAGGGGGCCGGTGGCTACACCTTC. This gives the protein CASSPAGQGAGGYTF.

J is TRBJ2-1 and V is TRBV7-3; unclear D gene. Germline CDR1 SGHTA, CDR2 FQGTGA. Trimming left V 8 bases short and J 4 bases short, with 9 bases between. The length of the CDR3 is 12 residues. Written as DNA, the CDR3 is TGTGCCAGCGGAGATCCGTACAATGAGCAGTTCTTC. Protein: CASGDPYNEQFF.

This clone was recorded only once. J is TRBJ2-7 and V is TRBV5-1; 7 nucleotides line up with TRBD1. The junction had 2 bases not matched to a gene; V was cut back by 0 bases and J by 2 bases. This CDR3 has 14 amino acids. From germline, CDR1 is SGHRS and CDR2 YFSETQ. CDR3 loop: CASSLGDSPYEQYF. For the CDR3, the DNA is TGCGCCAGCAGCTTGGGGGACAGTCCCTACGAGCAGTACTTC.

In its sample, this clone was seen once. The V call is TRBV7-8, the J call TRBJ1-4; D uncertain. The CDR3 is made up of 16 amino acids. Germline CDR1 SGHVS, CDR2 FQNEAQ. V was cut by 0 bases and J by 1 base, with 9 bases left in between. The CDR3 bases are TGTGCCAGCAGCTTAGCGCCCGGGAGAACTAATGAAAAACTGTTTTTT. This translates into CASSLAPGRTNEKLFF.

The chain combines TRBV4-1 with TRBJ2-5; perhaps TRBD2 as D (6 bases). The CDR3 has 14 amino acids. Germline V gives CDR1 MGHRA, CDR2 YSYEKL. V lost 4 bases to trimming and J lost 4 bases, with 13 bases between them. The CDR3 here is CASSPVEGSETQYF. CDR3 DNA: TGCGCCAGCAGCCCCGTGGAGGGTTCAGAGACCCAGTACTTC.

The chain joins TRBV15 to TRBJ2-3; tentatively, D is TRBD1 (7 bases). Germline-derived CDR1 and CDR2 are LNHNV and YYDKDF (reference sequence). The V end was cut by 0 bases, the J end by 4 bases, with 14 bases between. The CDR3 contains 16 residues. The chain's CDR3 is CATSRDRQGGADTQYF. The CDR3 bases are TGTGCCACCAGCAGAGATCGTCAGGGGGGAGCAGATACGCAGTATTTT.

V gene TRBV10-3 combines with J gene TRBJ1-1; no reliable D call. Germline-derived CDR1 and CDR2 are ENHRY and SYGVKD. This CDR3 is built from 13 residues. The V gene lost 2 bases and the J gene lost 3 bases, with 7 bases spanning the gap. The CDR3 loop is CAISEGSHTEAFF. For the CDR3, the DNA is TGTGCCATCAGTGAGGGCAGTCACACTGAAGCTTTCTTT.

This clone was observed a single time. The chain links TRBV19 to TRBJ1-5; possibly TRBD1 for D (6 bases). This CDR3 contains 18 residues. Germline CDR1 and CDR2: LNHDA and SQIVND (reference sequence). V was pared by 7 bases and J by 0 bases, with 22 bases between. The DNA of the CDR3 is TGTGCCAGTACTCAGTACGGGACAACCCACTATAGCAATCAGCCCCAGCATTTT. Amino acid sequence: CASTQYGTTHYSNQPQHF.

This clone was counted between two and nine times. The V gene is TRBV6-6, the J gene TRBJ1-6; 8 bases line up with TRBD1. V gave up 2 bases and J gave up 11 bases; unmatched junction bases: 8. Germline-derived CDR1 and CDR2 are MNHNY and SVGAGI (reference sequence). The CDR3 loop spans 15 amino acids. The CDR3 sequence is CASSYPGQGRAPLHF. Here the CDR3 DNA reads TGTGCCAGCAGTTACCCCGGACAGGGTAGGGCACCCCTCCACTTT.

This chain uses TRBV5-1 with TRBJ2-5, with D maybe TRBD2 (6 bases). Trimming took off 0 bases at V and 1 base at J, with 10 bases between the two ends. From germline, CDR1 is SGHRS and CDR2 YFSETQ. The length of the CDR3 is 15 residues. The CDR3 DNA sequence: TGCGCCAGCAGCTTGGGGCCGGGACTCCAAGAGACCCAGTACTTC. Its protein is CASSLGPGLQETQYF. The full variable domain, in which reference TRBV5-1 and TRBJ2-5 provide the parts outside the CDR3, is KAGVTQTPRYLIKTRGQQVTLSCSPISGHRSVSWYQQTPGQGLQFLFEYFSETQRNKGNFPGRFSGRQFSNSRSEMNVSTLELGDSALYLCASSLGPGLQETQYFGPGTRLLVL.

The CDR3 DNA reads TGTGCCATCAGTGGGACCTCGGGGAATTCACCCCTCCACTTT. Translating it yields CAISGTSGNSPLHF. The chain employs TRBV10-3 and TRBJ1-6, with D hard to call. Trimming shortened V by 4 bases and J by 7 bases, and 11 bases separated the two germline ends. The CDR3 has 14 amino acids. Germline V CDR1 and CDR2: ENHRY, SYGVKD.

The rearrangement uses TRBV5-1 and TRBJ2-2, with D perhaps matching TRBD2 (6 bases). Germline-derived CDR1 and CDR2 are SGHRS and YFSETQ. The CDR3 totals 15 residues. With 3 bases removed from V and 0 bases from J, the gap between germline ends came to 9 bases. CDR3 residues: CASSYGTSNTGELFF. For the CDR3, the DNA is TGCGCCAGCAGCTACGGGACTTCGAACACCGGGGAGCTGTTTTTT. The full variable domain, with the rest looked up from reference TRBV5-1 and TRBJ2-2, is KAGVTQTPRYLIKTRGQQVTLSCSPISGHRSVSWYQQTPGQGLQFLFEYFSETQRNKGNFPGRFSGRQFSNSRSEMNVSTLELGDSALYLCASSYGTSNTGELFFGEGSRLTVL.

V gene TRBV5-6 combines with J gene TRBJ2-7; D is perhaps TRBD2 (6 bases). The CDR3 runs to 15 residues. Trimming took 4 bases from V and 6 from J, leaving 20 bases between them. Germline CDR1 and CDR2: SGHDT and YYEEEE. The CDR3 nucleotides read TGTGCCAGCAGCCGTCTTCCCGCGGAGGGAAGCGAGCAGTACTTC. Protein sequence: CASSRLPAEGSEQYF.

This chain links TRBV11-2 with TRBJ2-1, with 9 bases lining up with TRBD1. The J segment lost 8 bases and the V segment lost 5 bases, leaving 10 bases of the junction unmatched. This CDR3 region has 15 residues. Germline V CDR1 and CDR2: SGHAT, FQNNGV. The CDR3: CASSLTGGLGYEQFF. DNA of the CDR3: TGTGCCAGCAGCCTAACAGGGGGCCTAGGCTATGAGCAGTTCTTC.

The chain uses TRBV30 and TRBJ1-1; D not resolved. The CDR3 contains 11 residues. Germline CDR1 and CDR2: GTSNPN and SVGIG (reference sequence). V was cut by 3 bases and J by 11 bases, with 13 bases left in between. DNA of the CDR3: TGTGCCTGGAGGGAGGAGGTCGGGGCTTTCTTT. Translating gives CAWREEVGAFF.

The chain is built from TRBV5-1 and TRBJ2-1; weak D call: TRBD2 (7 bases). Trimming cost V 3 bases and J 7 bases, with 23 bases left between them. The CDR3 covers 17 residues. Germline V gives CDR1 SGHRS, CDR2 YFSETQ. This CDR3 is CASSWAIGGGTQNEQFF. CDR3 DNA: TGCGCCAGCAGCTGGGCGATAGGGGGGGGTACCCAAAATGAGCAGTTCTTC.

This chain joins TRBV5-1 and TRBJ2-7, with a tentative D call TRBD2 (5 bases). The CDR3 contains 16 residues. The germline V and J ends were trimmed by 3 bases and 5 bases, with 21 bases remaining between them. Germline V gene sequence: CDR1 SGHRS, CDR2 YFSETQ. The CDR3 sequence: CASSWALTQLRDEQYF. The DNA of the CDR3 is TGCGCCAGCAGCTGGGCCCTGACACAATTGAGGGACGAGCAGTACTTC. The whole variable domain, filled in from reference TRBV5-1 and TRBJ2-7, reads KAGVTQTPRYLIKTRGQQVTLSCSPISGHRSVSWYQQTPGQGLQFLFEYFSETQRNKGNFPGRFSGRQFSNSRSEMNVSTLELGDSALYLCASSWALTQLRDEQYFGPGTRLTVT.

The CDR3 DNA reads TGTGCCAGTAGTATTTTCGGGACAGCCATGCGGGGCACTGAAGCTTTCTTT. It specifies CASSIFGTAMRGTEAFF. The genes are TRBV19 and TRBJ1-1, with TRBD1 identical over 7 bases. There are 17 residues in the CDR3. CDR1 is LNHDA and CDR2 is SQIVND in the germline V gene (reference sequence). V lost 3 bases, J lost 4 bases, and 14 bases stayed unmatched.

The rearrangement links TRBV6-6 to TRBJ1-1, with a tentative D call TRBD1 (5 bases). Per germline, CDR1 MNHNY and CDR2 SVGAGI (reference sequence). This CDR3 contains 14 residues. The V gene lost 4 bases and the J gene lost 1 base, with 10 bases spanning the gap. CDR3 nucleotides: TGTGCCAGCAGTTCTTGGGGCCGGAACACTGAAGCTTTCTTT. This encodes CASSSWGRNTEAFF.

The chain combines TRBV9 with TRBJ1-5; D is uncertain. The CDR3 contains 10 residues. Germline loops: CDR1 SGDLS, CDR2 YYNGEE. V shed 9 bases and J shed 6 bases, with 7 bases lying between them. The CDR3 sequence: CANGGQPQHF. The CDR3 nucleotides read TGTGCCAACGGAGGTCAGCCCCAGCATTTT. Complete variable domain (other parts from reference TRBV9 and TRBJ1-5): DSGVTQTPKHLITATGQRVTLRCSPRSGDLSVYWYQQSLDQGLQFLIQYYNGEERAKGNILERFSAQQFPDLHSELNLSSLELGDSALYFCANGGQPQHFGDGTRLSIL.

The chain is built from TRBV7-2 and TRBJ2-5, with D possibly matching TRBD1 (7 bases). The CDR3 length is 14 residues. Trimming stripped 7 bases from V and 2 bases from J, with 14 bases between. Germline values: CDR1 SGHTA, CDR2 FQGNSA. As DNA, the CDR3 is TGTGCCAGCACCTCAGGGGGGCCTCAAGAGACCCAGTACTTC. It encodes CASTSGGPQETQYF.

This clone has just one count. The V call is TRBV7-9, the J call TRBJ2-1; D not certain. The CDR3 runs 12 residues. CDR1 is SEHNR, CDR2 FQNEAQ, per germline (reference sequence). V was shortened by 3 bases and J by 6 bases, with 6 bases between the two germline ends. The DNA for the CDR3 is TGTGCCAGCAGCTTCAGGCTCAATGAGCAGTTCTTC. This translates into CASSFRLNEQFF.

This clone was observed a few times. The chain couples TRBV6-4 to TRBJ2-3; 13 bases fit TRBD2. The CDR3 loop spans 16 amino acids. Germline-derived CDR1 and CDR2 are MRHNA and SNTAGT. V was pared by 5 bases and J by 4 bases, with 6 bases of the junction left unmatched. Here the CDR3 reads CASSPGTSGAADTQYF. CDR3 nucleotide sequence: TGTGCCAGCAGTCCTGGGACTAGCGGGGCCGCAGATACGCAGTATTTT.

J is TRBJ1-2 and V is TRBV23-1, with a possible D match to TRBD1 (5 bases). TRBV23-1 is noted as an ORF with a role that remains uncertain. This CDR3 is 17 amino acids long. The V gene lost 6 bases and the J gene lost 2 bases, with 22 bases spanning the gap. CDR3 sequence reads: CASSLRLRGSANYGYTF. CDR3 coding DNA: TGCGCCAGCAGCCTTCGTCTCCGGGGGTCTGCAAACTATGGCTACACCTTC.

The V and J genes are TRBV7-8 and TRBJ1-1, with D unresolved. CDR3 length equals 19 residues. The germline gives CDR1 SGHVS, CDR2 FQNEAQ. The V gene lost 3 bases and the J gene lost 5 bases, with 28 bases spanning the gap. The CDR3 DNA follows: TGTGCCAGCAGCTTCTCCGTTTCGCCTAAGCGTGCCCAAAGGACTGAAGCTTTCTTT. Residues: CASSFSVSPKRAQRTEAFF.

The chain is built from TRBV14 and TRBJ1-2; D ambiguous. CDR1 and CDR2 (germline): SGHDN, FVKESK. Trimming took off 0 bases at V and 8 bases at J, with 10 bases between the two ends. The length of the CDR3 is 13 residues. This chain's CDR3 is CASSQDLAGGYTF. The DNA for the CDR3 is TGTGCCAGCAGCCAAGATCTGGCAGGAGGCTACACCTTC.

The chain combines TRBV2 with TRBJ2-1; D ambiguous. V lost 3 bases, J lost 14 bases, and 14 bases lay in between. CDR1 and CDR2 from the germline V gene are SNHLY and FYNNEI. The CDR3 loop spans 12 amino acids. This chain's CDR3 is CASSDSYDSEFF. CDR3 DNA sequence: TGTGCCAGCAGTGATAGCTACGACTCAGAGTTCTTC.